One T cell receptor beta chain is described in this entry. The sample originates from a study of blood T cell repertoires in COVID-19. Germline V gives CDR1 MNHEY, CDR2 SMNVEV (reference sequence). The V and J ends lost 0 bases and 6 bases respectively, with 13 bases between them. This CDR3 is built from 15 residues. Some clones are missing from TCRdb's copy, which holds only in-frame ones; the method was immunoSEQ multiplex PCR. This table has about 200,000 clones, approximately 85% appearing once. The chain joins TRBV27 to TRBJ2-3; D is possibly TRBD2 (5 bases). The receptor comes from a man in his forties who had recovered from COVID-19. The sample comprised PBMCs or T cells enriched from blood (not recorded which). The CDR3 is CASSLSTIPRDTQYF. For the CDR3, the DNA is TGTGCCAGCAGTTTATCGACTATACCCCGGGATACGCAGTATTTT.